This passage covers 31 T cell receptor beta chains from one sample sequenced in a study of cytomegalovirus exposure and HLA in healthy donors. 13 Jbeta primers and 60 Vbeta primers were used for the PCR. Method: immunoSEQ multiplex PCR; TCRdb's copy keeps in-frame clones and lacks some. In the table there are 87,000 or so clones, 55% to 75% of which are singletons. The sequencing sample was made of PBMCs. The receptors originated from a man in his 60s in good health and CMV-seronegative.

The chain uses TRBV19 and TRBJ2-3, with a weak D call TRBD2 (5 bases). This CDR3 spans 14 amino acids. V was clipped by 1 base and J by 0 bases, with 5 bases between them. CDR1 is LNHDA and CDR2 is SQIVND in the germline V gene (reference sequence). The CDR3 sequence: CASSIGGSTDTQYF. In nucleotides, the CDR3 is TGTGCCAGTAGTATAGGAGGGAGCACAGATACGCAGTATTTT.

This chain links TRBV5-4 with TRBJ2-3; 10 bases are a match to TRBD1. This CDR3 spans 14 amino acids. V gave up 3 bases and J gave up 5 bases; unmatched junction bases: 3. Germline V CDR1 and CDR2: SGHNT, YYREEE (reference sequence). The CDR3: CASSWGQGKDTQYF. The DNA for the CDR3 is TGTGCCAGCAGCTGGGGACAGGGGAAAGATACGCAGTATTTT.

The chain is built from TRBV5-4 and TRBJ1-4; the D gene is possibly TRBD1 (5 bases). This CDR3 comprises 16 residues. Germline V gene sequence: CDR1 SGHNT, CDR2 YYREEE (reference sequence). Trimming left V 2 bases short and J 7 bases short, with 18 bases between. CDR3: CASSLRRDHGGEKLFF. The CDR3 DNA is TGTGCCAGCAGCTTAAGGAGGGACCATGGCGGTGAAAAACTGTTTTTT.

The V gene is TRBV7-9, the J gene TRBJ1-1, with D possibly TRBD1 on 5 matching bases. There are 12 residues in the CDR3. The V end was cut by 2 bases, the J end by 10 bases, with 11 bases between. The germline gives CDR1 SEHNR, CDR2 FQNEAQ (reference sequence). The chain's CDR3 is CASSLRQGGAFF. The CDR3 DNA follows: TGTGCCAGCAGCTTACGTCAGGGAGGAGCTTTCTTT.

This clone was detected once. The V and J genes are TRBV2 and TRBJ1-3; 8 bases map to TRBD1. The V segment lost 8 bases and the J segment 1 base; nucleotides outside the gene matches: 10. The V gene's germline CDR1 is SNHLY and CDR2 FYNNEI. This CDR3 spans 16 amino acids. The CDR3 DNA is TGTGCCAGCGTTTTTGGGACAGGTTCTTCTGGAAACACCATATATTTT. This gives the protein CASVFGTGSSGNTIYF.

This chain's CDR3 is CASSFFTGRQETQYF. CDR3 bases: TGTGCCAGCAGCTTCTTCACAGGGCGGCAAGAGACCCAGTACTTC. The J gene is TRBJ2-5, the V gene TRBV11-2, with D maybe TRBD1 (6 bases). The V end was cut by 3 bases, the J end by 2 bases, with 13 bases between. Germline CDR1 reads SGHAT; CDR2 reads FQNNGV. The CDR3 is made up of 15 amino acids.

V is TRBV28 and J is TRBJ1-2, with D tentatively TRBD1 (5 bases). V lost 7 bases and J 1 base, leaving 13 bases between the germline ends. The CDR3 runs to 14 residues. The germline V gene has CDR1 MDHEN and CDR2 SYDVKM. The CDR3 nucleotides are TGTGCCAGCACCCCCGGGGGAGATAACTATGGCTACACCTTC. The encoded protein is CASTPGGDNYGYTF.

The chain uses TRBV5-1 and TRBJ1-4, with a tentative D call TRBD1 (6 bases). The CDR3 is 16 residues long. V was shortened by 4 bases and J by 3 bases, with 16 bases between the two germline ends. Germline V CDR1 and CDR2: SGHRS, YFSETQ. CDR3 bases: TGCGCCAGCAGCCTAGGGGGTTCTCCTGCTAATGAAAAACTGTTTTTT. This translates into CASSLGGSPANEKLFF.

The chain recombines TRBV7-9 with TRBJ1-6, with D possibly TRBD1 on 5 matching bases. V lost 2 bases and J lost 10, with 12 bases in between. CDR3 length: 14 residues. Germline assignment: CDR1 SEHNR and CDR2 FQNEAQ (reference sequence). This chain's CDR3 is CASSLPPKGSPLHF. The DNA of the CDR3 is TGTGCCAGCAGCTTACCCCCCAAGGGGTCACCCCTCCACTTT.

V gene TRBV28 combines with J gene TRBJ1-1; D is unclear. V gave up 6 bases and J gave up 1 base, with 12 bases separating them. Germline lookup yields CDR1 MDHEN and CDR2 SYDVKM. This CDR3 contains 14 residues. This CDR3 is CASSRDGWNTEAFF. The CDR3 nucleotides read TGTGCCAGCAGCCGAGACGGGTGGAACACTGAAGCTTTCTTT.

The chain uses TRBV5-5 and TRBJ2-7; tentative D call: TRBD2 (6 bases). The CDR3 is made up of 18 amino acids. Germline-derived CDR1 and CDR2 are SGHKS and YYEKEE (reference sequence). Trimming took off 0 bases at V and 8 bases at J, with 27 bases between the two ends. This CDR3 reads CASSLVLCDGLNLCKQYF. CDR3 nucleotide sequence: TGTGCCAGCAGCTTGGTTCTCTGTGACGGACTAAACTTGTGCAAGCAGTACTTC. The full variable domain, completed using reference TRBV5-5 and TRBJ2-7, is DAGVTQSPTHLIKTRGQQVTLRCSPISGHKSVSWYQQVLGQGPQFIFQYYEKEERGRGNFPDRFSARQFPNYSSELNVNALLLGDSALYLCASSLVLCDGLNLCKQYFGPGTRLTVT.

CDR3: CASSPQGFRNEKLFF. The DNA for the CDR3 is TGTGCCAGCAGTCCGCAGGGGTTCCGGAATGAAAAACTGTTTTTT. This chain uses TRBV6-1 with TRBJ1-4, with D perhaps TRBD1 (6 bases). The germline V gene encodes CDR1 MNHNS and CDR2 SASEGT. V lost 5 bases and J lost 5, with 15 bases in between. The CDR3 contains 15 residues.

The table lists this clone with a few counts. The chain has TRBV11-3 and TRBJ1-1; 7 bases match TRBD1. The CDR3 covers 14 residues. V gave up 6 bases and J gave up 10 bases; unmatched junction bases: 14. Germline CDR1 and CDR2: SGHNT and YENEEA. For the CDR3, the DNA is TGTGCCAGCAGATCCCGGGACAGCCAGTTCCGAGCTTTCTTT. It yields the protein CASRSRDSQFRAFF.

This clone was seen more than once but under ten times. The chain carries TRBV28 and TRBJ2-7; no clear D. Deletions cut 7 bases from V and 4 bases from J, with 17 bases between. Germline loops: CDR1 MDHEN, CDR2 SYDVKM. The CDR3 is 14 amino acids. CDR3 amino acids: CASTLAGPLYEQYF. The CDR3 coding sequence is TGTGCCAGCACCTTGGCAGGTCCCTTATACGAGCAGTACTTC.

V is TRBV2 and J is TRBJ2-7; the match to TRBD2 covers 7 bases. V trimming: 4 bases; J trimming: 3 bases; junction bases outside the gene matches: 9. Germline CDR1 and CDR2: SNHLY and FYNNEI. This CDR3 contains 15 residues. CDR3 sequence (DNA): TGTGCCAGCAGTGCCCGGGGGGAACCCCACTACGAGCAGTACTTC. It encodes CASSARGEPHYEQYF.

The DNA for the CDR3 is TGTGCCAGCAGTTACTCGGGACAGGGAGGGTGGCCCCAGCATTTT. This sequence encodes CASSYSGQGGWPQHF. This rearrangement joins TRBV6-5 to TRBJ1-5, with TRBD1 matching 9 bases. Trimming at V came to 0 bases and at J to 9 bases, leaving 6 bases not matched to a gene. The CDR3 extends over 15 amino acids. Germline V gives CDR1 MNHEY, CDR2 SVGAGI.

This clone was seen only a few times. The rearrangement joins TRBV11-3 to TRBJ1-3; TRBD1 might be the D (5 bases). V lost 5 bases and J lost 3, with 8 bases in between. The CDR3 contains 13 residues. Germline-derived CDR1 and CDR2 are SGHNT and YENEEA. The CDR3 spells CASSLRDGNTIYF. In nucleotides, the CDR3 is TGTGCCAGCAGCCTCAGGGATGGAAACACCATATATTTT. Looking up the rest from reference TRBV11-3 and TRBJ1-3 gives the full variable domain: EAGVVQSPRYKIIEKKQPVAFWCNPISGHNTLYWYLQNLGQGPELLIRYENEEAVDDSQLPKDRFSAERLKGVDSTLKIQPAELGDSAVYLCASSLRDGNTIYFGEGSWLTVV.

The V call is TRBV11-3, the J call TRBJ2-5; a weak D match, TRBD2 (6 bases). Germline loops: CDR1 SGHNT, CDR2 YENEEA. This CDR3 has 12 amino acids. The V and J ends lost 4 bases and 5 bases respectively, with 8 bases between them. CDR3 amino acids: CASSSEGETQYF. The CDR3, as DNA: TGTGCCAGCAGCTCGGAGGGGGAGACCCAGTACTTC.

The DNA for the CDR3 is TGTGCCAGCAGCGCGGATTTGGGCGGGGAGGCAGATACGCAGTATTTT. Amino acid sequence: CASSADLGGEADTQYF. The chain recombines TRBV9 with TRBJ2-3; tentative D call: TRBD2 (6 bases). Germline assignment: CDR1 SGDLS and CDR2 YYNGEE. The CDR3 has 16 residues. Trimming pared 3 bases from V and 4 bases from J, leaving 18 bases between.

DNA for the CDR3: TGTGCCAGCAGCGCGAGCAGGGACTACGAGCAGTACTTC. Translated: CASSASRDYEQYF. The chain combines TRBV7-3 with TRBJ2-5, with D tentatively TRBD1 (5 bases). With the DNA end fitting TRBJ2-7 better, the J assignment may be wrong. CDR3 size: 13 residues. Germline V gene lookup returns CDR1 SGHTA and CDR2 FQGTGA.

The chain carries TRBV5-4 and TRBJ2-1; 12 bases fit TRBD2. V lost 3 bases to trimming and J lost 7 bases; unmatched junction nucleotides: 5. The CDR3 extends over 15 amino acids. CDR1 and CDR2 from the germline V gene are SGHNT and YYREEE (reference sequence). This CDR3 reads CASSSGLAGQNEQFF. CDR3 bases: TGTGCCAGCAGCTCGGGACTAGCGGGCCAGAATGAGCAGTTCTTC.

The rearrangement uses TRBV5-4 and TRBJ2-7; TRBD1 matches at 8 bases. The junction had 15 bases not matched to a gene; V was cut back by 4 bases and J by 12 bases. Per germline, CDR1 SGHNT and CDR2 YYREEE (reference sequence). The CDR3 has 14 residues. CDR3: CASSEDRQGALWYF. CDR3 nucleotides: TGTGCCAGCAGCGAGGATCGTCAGGGGGCGTTATGGTACTTC.

The J gene is TRBJ1-2, the V gene TRBV11-3; 10 nucleotides match TRBD1. Germline assignment: CDR1 SGHNT and CDR2 YENEEA. This CDR3 spans 13 amino acids. V shed 4 bases, J shed 8 bases, and the junction held 4 bases outside the gene matches. The CDR3 spells CASSSTGGGGYTF. CDR3 nucleotide sequence: TGTGCCAGCAGCTCGACAGGGGGCGGCGGCTACACCTTC.

The chain employs TRBV9 and TRBJ2-2, with a possible D match to TRBD1 (5 bases). The germline CDR1 and CDR2 sequences are SGDLS and YYNGEE. This CDR3 is built from 16 residues. Trimming cost V 0 bases and J 5 bases, with 14 bases left between them. This chain's CDR3 is CASSVAGLVSTGELFF. As DNA, the CDR3 is TGTGCCAGCAGCGTAGCAGGGTTGGTCTCGACCGGGGAGCTGTTTTTT.

This clone came up a few times. This chain connects TRBV29-1 to TRBJ1-2; D call uncertain. The CDR3 sequence is 14 residues long. Germline V lookup: CDR1 SQVTM, CDR2 ANQGSEA. Trimming removed 4 bases from V and 6 bases from J, with 18 bases in between. CDR3 protein: CSVGVSEGRHGYTF. DNA of the CDR3: TGCAGCGTTGGGGTTTCGGAGGGAAGGCATGGCTACACCTTC.

The gene calls are TRBV6-8 and TRBJ2-2; 8 bases are shared with TRBD1. Unmatched junction bases numbered 15, after V lost 8 bases and J lost 1 base. Germline CDR1 MNHGY, CDR2 SAAAGT. The CDR3 length is 18 residues. DNA for the CDR3: TGTGCCAGCGAGGGTCCCCAAGACAGGGGACGGAACACCGGGGAGCTGTTTTTT. Its translation: CASEGPQDRGRNTGELFF.

This chain joins TRBV29-1 and TRBJ2-3; TRBD2 aligns across 12 bases. The CDR3 is 15 residues long. CDR1 is SQVTM and CDR2 is ANQGSEA in the germline V gene. V lost 4 bases to trimming and J lost 5 bases; unmatched junction nucleotides: 7. CDR3 loop: CSVGPSGGAGDTQYF. The CDR3 nucleotides are TGCAGCGTTGGACCTAGCGGGGGGGCTGGAGATACGCAGTATTTT.

The J gene is TRBJ2-1, the V gene TRBV2, with D hard to call. The V end lost 7 bases, the J end lost 7 bases, and 8 bases lay between the germline ends. This CDR3 contains 11 residues. Germline V gene sequence: CDR1 SNHLY, CDR2 FYNNEI. DNA of the CDR3: TGTGCCAGCACCACCAGGAATGAGCAGTTCTTC. It translates to CASTTRNEQFF.

J is TRBJ1-1 and V is TRBV5-1, with TRBD1 matching 7 bases. The CDR3 sequence is 14 residues long. V was clipped by 4 bases and J by 3 bases; unmatched bases: 6. CDR1 and CDR2 (germline): SGHRS, YFSETQ. The CDR3 nucleotides read TGCGCCAGCAGCGCGACAGGGATGGACACTGAAGCTTTCTTT. Translated, it gives CASSATGMDTEAFF. Using reference TRBV5-1 and TRBJ1-1 for the parts outside the CDR3, the full variable domain is KAGVTQTPRYLIKTRGQQVTLSCSPISGHRSVSWYQQTPGQGLQFLFEYFSETQRNKGNFPGRFSGRQFSNSRSEMNVSTLELGDSALYLCASSATGMDTEAFFGQGTRLTVV.

This clone was recorded a few times. CDR3 DNA sequence: TGTGCCAGCAGTTCCAGTGGTGGCTACACCTTC. Its protein product is CASSSSGGYTF. The J gene is TRBJ1-2, the V gene TRBV28, with no clear D. The ends were cut back, 4 bases at V and 7 bases at J, with 7 bases in the middle. The CDR3 is 11 residues long. Looked up from germline, CDR1 is MDHEN and CDR2 is SYDVKM.

The rearrangement links TRBV9 to TRBJ2-2; D uncertain. Per germline, CDR1 SGDLS and CDR2 YYNGEE. CDR3 length: 15 amino acids. Trimming cost V 4 bases and J 5 bases, with 15 bases left between them. CDR3 protein: CASSPNSSPTGELFF. CDR3 nucleotides: TGTGCCAGCAGCCCTAATTCAAGCCCTACCGGGGAGCTGTTTTTT.